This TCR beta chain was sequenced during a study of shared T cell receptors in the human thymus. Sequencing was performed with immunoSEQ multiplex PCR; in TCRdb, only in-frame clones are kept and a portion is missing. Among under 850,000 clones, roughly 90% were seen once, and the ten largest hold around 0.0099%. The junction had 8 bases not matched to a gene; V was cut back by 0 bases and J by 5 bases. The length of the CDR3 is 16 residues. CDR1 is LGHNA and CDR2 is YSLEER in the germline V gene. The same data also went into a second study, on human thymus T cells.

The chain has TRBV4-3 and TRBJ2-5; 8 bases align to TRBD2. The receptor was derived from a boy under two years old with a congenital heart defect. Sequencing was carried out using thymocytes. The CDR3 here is CASSQDLRGGRETQYF. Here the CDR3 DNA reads TGCGCCAGCAGCCAAGATCTTCGGGGGGGCAGGGAGACCCAGTACTTC.